A selection of T cell receptor beta chains follows, all from one sample in a study of T cell responses to AZD1222 COVID-19 vaccine. Profiling relied on immunoSEQ multiplex PCR, and the TCRdb table lists in-frame clones only, not all of them. The sample includes just under 150,000 clones, around 90% of them seen just once. Sample: peripheral blood, taken 28 days after the second AZD1222 dose. These receptor sequences come from an adult who received the AZD1222 COVID-19 vaccine. Both conserved end residues are part of each CDR3. The D gene is left open where the match is weak. Clone size is shown for a subset of rows, as once, few, many or a class of expanded clone.

clone size	V gene	D gene	J gene	CDR3 DNA	CDR3 protein
.	TRBV27	TRBD2	TRBJ2-7	TGTGCCAGCAGTCCCTCGGGGGAGGGATCCTACGAGCAGTACTTC	CASSPSGEGSYEQYF
once	TRBV19	TRBD2	TRBJ2-7	TGTGCCAGTAGTATAGGGACTAGGAGCCGAGGCGAGCAGTACTTC	CASSIGTRSRGEQYF
once	TRBV11-2	TRBD1	TRBJ1-6	TGTGCCAGCAGCCCGCGACAGGGTAGAGCACCCCTCCACTTT	CASSPRQGRAPLHF
once	TRBV27	.	TRBJ1-6	TGTGCCAGCAGTTTAGGGGACACGCTCTCCTATAATTCACCCCTCCACTTT	CASSLGDTLSYNSPLHF
.	TRBV2	.	TRBJ1-4	TGTGCCAGCAGTGCCCCAAATGAAAAACTGTTTTTT	CASSAPNEKLFF
.	TRBV11-3	.	TRBJ2-3	TGTGCCAGCAGCTTAGATCCCTTGGGGAAAGATACGCAGTATTTT	CASSLDPLGKDTQYF
.	TRBV6-7	.	TRBJ2-5	TGTGCCAGCAGTTACTCGAGGTCTTATCGACTTCTTGCCACCGAGACCCAGTACTTC	CASSYSRSYRLLATETQYF
few	TRBV9	TRBD1	TRBJ1-2	TGTGCCAGCAGGGACAGGGTAGAAGGCTACACCTTC	CASRDRVEGYTF
.	TRBV12-5	.	TRBJ1-1	TGTGCTAGTGGCCCGGGGGACCCAAGGACTGAAGCTTTCTTT	CASGPGDPRTEAFF
.	TRBV7-2	TRBD1	TRBJ2-5	TGTGCCAGCAGTAACCAGGGACAGGGGTACCAAGAGACCCAGTACTTC	CASSNQGQGYQETQYF
.	TRBV2	.	TRBJ1-6	TGTGCCAGCAGTGAAAGTAGGAAATCGGGTTCACCCCTCCACTTT	CASSESRKSGSPLHF
.	TRBV9	TRBD1	TRBJ1-1	TGTGCCAGCAGCGTAAGAGACAGGGGGCCGAACACTGAAGCTTTCTTT	CASSVRDRGPNTEAFF
.	TRBV9	TRBD1	TRBJ1-1	TGTGCCAGCAGAGACAGGGGGAACACTGAAGCTTTCTTT	CASRDRGNTEAFF
.	TRBV5-5	.	TRBJ2-4	TGTGCCAGCAGCGATGGGTCCTTTAGTCCCAAAAACATTCAGTACTTC	CASSDGSFSPKNIQYF
.	TRBV7-9	.	TRBJ1-6	TGTGCCAGCAGCCCCCCTAGCATGGCTAATTCACCCCTCCACTTT	CASSPPSMANSPLHF
.	TRBV28	.	TRBJ1-1	TGTGCCAGCAGTTTAGGGACAAACACTGAAGCTTTCTTT	CASSLGTNTEAFF